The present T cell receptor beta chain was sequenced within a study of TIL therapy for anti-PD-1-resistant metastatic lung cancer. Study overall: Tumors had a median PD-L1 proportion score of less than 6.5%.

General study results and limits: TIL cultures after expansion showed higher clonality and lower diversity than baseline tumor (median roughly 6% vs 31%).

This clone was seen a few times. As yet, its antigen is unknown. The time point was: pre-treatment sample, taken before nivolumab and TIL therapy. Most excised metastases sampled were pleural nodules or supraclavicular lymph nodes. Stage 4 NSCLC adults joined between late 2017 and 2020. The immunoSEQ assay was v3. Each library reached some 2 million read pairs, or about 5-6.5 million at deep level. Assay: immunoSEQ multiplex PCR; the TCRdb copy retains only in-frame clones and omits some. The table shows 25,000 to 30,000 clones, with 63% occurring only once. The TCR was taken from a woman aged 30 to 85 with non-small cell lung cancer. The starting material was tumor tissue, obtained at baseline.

The DNA for the CDR3 is TGCGCCAGCAGGTTCCCGCGGGAGGGCAGGTACGAGCAGTACTTC. Protein product: CASRFPREGRYEQYF. The V call is TRBV10-2, the J call TRBJ2-7; 9 bases map to TRBD2. The junction had 10 bases not matched to a gene; V was cut back by 6 bases and J by 4 bases. Per germline, CDR1 WSHSY and CDR2 SAAADI. The CDR3 has 15 residues.